This TCR beta chain was identified during a study of blood T cell repertoires in COVID-19. Whole-study context: The United States, Italy and Spain supplied acute and convalescent COVID-19 samples. PBMCs, B-cell-depleted T cells, or T cells provided the cDNA or gDNA that made up the material.

Libraries were prepared by immunoSEQ multiplex PCR; TCRdb keeps only in-frame clonotypes and omits some of them. Of 100,000 to 150,000 clones in the sample, approximately 85% were seen once. After removal of 6 bases from V and 5 bases from J, the junction contained 8 bases not matched to a gene. The germline V gene has CDR1 LNHDA and CDR2 SQIVND (reference sequence). The CDR3 has 14 residues. This clonotype was obtained from a human donor in a cohort sampled during active COVID-19. The sample comprised peripheral blood. The chain combines TRBV19 with TRBJ1-1, with 8 bases that match TRBD1. As DNA, the CDR3 is TGTGCCAGTAGGCCGCGGACAGGGAGTACTGAAGCTTTCTTT. This gives the protein CASRPRTGSTEAFF.